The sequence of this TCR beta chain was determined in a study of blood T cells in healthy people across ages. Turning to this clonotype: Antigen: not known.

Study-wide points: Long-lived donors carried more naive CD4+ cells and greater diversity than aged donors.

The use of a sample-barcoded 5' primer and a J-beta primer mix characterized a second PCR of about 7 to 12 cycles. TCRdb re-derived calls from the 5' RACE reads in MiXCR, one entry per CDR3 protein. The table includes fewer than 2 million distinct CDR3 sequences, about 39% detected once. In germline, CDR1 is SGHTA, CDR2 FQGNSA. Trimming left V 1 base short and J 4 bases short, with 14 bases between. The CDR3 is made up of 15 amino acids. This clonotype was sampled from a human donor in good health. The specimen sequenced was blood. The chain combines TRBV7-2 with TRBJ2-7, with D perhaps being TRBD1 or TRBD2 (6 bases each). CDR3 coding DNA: TGTGCCAGCAGCTTAGTAGGGGGGCGTGGGTACGAGCAGTACTTC. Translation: CASSLVGGRGYEQYF.